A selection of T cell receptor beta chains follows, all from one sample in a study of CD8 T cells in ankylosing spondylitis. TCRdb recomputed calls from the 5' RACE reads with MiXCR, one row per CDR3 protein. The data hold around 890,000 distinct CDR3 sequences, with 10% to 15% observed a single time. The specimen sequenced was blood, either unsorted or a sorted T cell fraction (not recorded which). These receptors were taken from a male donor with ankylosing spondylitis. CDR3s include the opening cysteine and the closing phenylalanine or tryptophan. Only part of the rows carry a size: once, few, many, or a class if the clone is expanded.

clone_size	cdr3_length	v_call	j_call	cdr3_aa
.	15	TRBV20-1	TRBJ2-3	CSAPPWGVLKDTQYF
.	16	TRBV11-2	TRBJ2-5	CASSSSPKRSRETQYF
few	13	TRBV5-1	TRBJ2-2	CASSSMSTGELFF
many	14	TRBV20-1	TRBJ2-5	CSAPLAGGRETQYF
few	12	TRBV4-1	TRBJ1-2	CASSQDFSGYTF
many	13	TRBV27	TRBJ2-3	CASSWGVLDTQYF
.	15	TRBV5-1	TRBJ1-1	CASSLVGQGRTEAFF
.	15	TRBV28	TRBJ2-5	CASSTRTGYGETQYF
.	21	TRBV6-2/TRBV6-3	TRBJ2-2	CASRALRAGLAGDSDTGELFF
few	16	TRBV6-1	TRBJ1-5	CASSPGQGAGWQPQHF
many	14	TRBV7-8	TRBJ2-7	CASSFGTHSYEQYF
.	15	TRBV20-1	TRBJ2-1	CSASPPLAGGYEQFF
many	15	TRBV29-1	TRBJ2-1	CSVEPGTGGYNEQFF
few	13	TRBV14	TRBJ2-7	CASSQELTAEQYF
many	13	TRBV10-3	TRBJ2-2	CAISQRWTGELFF
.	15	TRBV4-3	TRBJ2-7	CASSQETRPGGEQYF
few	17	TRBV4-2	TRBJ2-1	CASSQAPQGSSYNEQFF
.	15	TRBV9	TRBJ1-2	CASSADPHRGLGYTF
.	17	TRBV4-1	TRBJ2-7	CASSQVLGTGDSYEQYF
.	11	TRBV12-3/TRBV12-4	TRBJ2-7	CASRLSGEQYF
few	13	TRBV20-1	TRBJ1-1	CSARSGWDAEAFF
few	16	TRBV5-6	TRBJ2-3	CASSYEPTATTDTQYF
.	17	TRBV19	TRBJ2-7	CASSILYGQSIPREQYF
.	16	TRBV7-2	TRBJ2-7	CASSLASGGSNYEQYF
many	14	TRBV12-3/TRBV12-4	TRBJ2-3	CASSSDGGPDTQYF
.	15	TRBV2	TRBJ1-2	CASSDRTDSPYGYTF
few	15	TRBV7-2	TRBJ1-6	CASSLAHRSNSPLHF
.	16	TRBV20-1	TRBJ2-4	CSAMPQWVGSKNIQYF
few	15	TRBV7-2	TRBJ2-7	CASSLAGMGYYEQYF
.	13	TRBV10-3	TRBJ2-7	CAIRESDTYEQYF
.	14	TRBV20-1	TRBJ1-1	CSAMADSLNTEAFF
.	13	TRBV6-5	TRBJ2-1	CASSFLDYNEQFF
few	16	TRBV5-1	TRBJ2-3	CASSLMTSGSPDTQYF
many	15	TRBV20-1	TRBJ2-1	CSARGLAVSYNEQFF
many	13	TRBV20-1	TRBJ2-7	CSAGGLAGSEQYF
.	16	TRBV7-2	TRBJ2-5	CASSLSRRGLQETQYF
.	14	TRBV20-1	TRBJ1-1	CSARRIGGNTEAFF
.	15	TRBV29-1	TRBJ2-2	CSVSAGLAGAGELFF
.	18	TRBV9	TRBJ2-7	CASSVAPDPGRGVYEQYF
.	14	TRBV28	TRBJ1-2	CASTGRTFGYGYTF
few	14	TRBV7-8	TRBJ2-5	CASSSLFGRETQYF
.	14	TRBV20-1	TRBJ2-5	CSARDRSWQETQYF
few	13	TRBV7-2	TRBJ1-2	CASRTTANYGYTF
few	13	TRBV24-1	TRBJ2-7	CATSEAVSYEQYF
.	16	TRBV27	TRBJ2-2	CASSLLAGGTTGELFF
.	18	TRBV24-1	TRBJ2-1	CATSDPSSGKAENNEQFF
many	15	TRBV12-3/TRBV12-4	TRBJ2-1	CASSLVQETYNEQFF
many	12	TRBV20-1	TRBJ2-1	CSARIQPDEQFF
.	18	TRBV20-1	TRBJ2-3	CSARALNDLAGQRNTQYF
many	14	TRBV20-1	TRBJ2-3	CSARALAGSDTQYF
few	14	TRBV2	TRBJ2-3	CASSVDRDTDTQYF
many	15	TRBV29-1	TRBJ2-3	CSVGRSGGSTDTQYF
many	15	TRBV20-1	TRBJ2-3	CSASRTSGRTDTQYF
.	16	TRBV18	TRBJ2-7	CASSRKSGRPPDEQYF
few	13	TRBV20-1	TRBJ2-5	CSAPRLGGETQYF